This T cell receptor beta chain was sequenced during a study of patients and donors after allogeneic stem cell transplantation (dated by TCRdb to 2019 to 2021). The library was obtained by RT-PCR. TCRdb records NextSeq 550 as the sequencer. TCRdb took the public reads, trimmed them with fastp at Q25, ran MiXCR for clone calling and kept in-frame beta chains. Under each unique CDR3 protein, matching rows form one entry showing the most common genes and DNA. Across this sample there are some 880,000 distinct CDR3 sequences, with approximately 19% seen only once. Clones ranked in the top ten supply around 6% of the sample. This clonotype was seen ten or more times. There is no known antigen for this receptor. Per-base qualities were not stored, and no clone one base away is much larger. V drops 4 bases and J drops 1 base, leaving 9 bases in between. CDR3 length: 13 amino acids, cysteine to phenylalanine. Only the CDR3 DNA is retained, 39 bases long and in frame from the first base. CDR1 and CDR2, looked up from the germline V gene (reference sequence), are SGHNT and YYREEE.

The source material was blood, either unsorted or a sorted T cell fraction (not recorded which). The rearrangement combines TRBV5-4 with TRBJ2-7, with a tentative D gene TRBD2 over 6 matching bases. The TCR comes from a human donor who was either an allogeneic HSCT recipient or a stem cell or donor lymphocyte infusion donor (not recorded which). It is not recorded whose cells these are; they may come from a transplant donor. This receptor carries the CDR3 CASSRRESYEQYF. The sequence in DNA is TGTGCCAGCAGCCGACGGGAGTCCTACGAGCAGTACTTC.